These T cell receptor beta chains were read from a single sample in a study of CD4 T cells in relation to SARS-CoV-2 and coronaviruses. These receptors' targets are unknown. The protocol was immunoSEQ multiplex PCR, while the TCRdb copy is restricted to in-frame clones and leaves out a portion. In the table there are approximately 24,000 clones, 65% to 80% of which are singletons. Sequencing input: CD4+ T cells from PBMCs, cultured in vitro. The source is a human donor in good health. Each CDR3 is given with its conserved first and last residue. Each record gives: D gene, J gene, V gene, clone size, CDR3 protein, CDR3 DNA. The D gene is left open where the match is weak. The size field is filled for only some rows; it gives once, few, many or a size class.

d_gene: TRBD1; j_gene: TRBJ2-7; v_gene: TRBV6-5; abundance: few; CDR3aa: CASRPGQSGIDEQYF; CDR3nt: TGTGCCAGCAGACCGGGACAGTCGGGTATAGACGAGCAGTACTTC
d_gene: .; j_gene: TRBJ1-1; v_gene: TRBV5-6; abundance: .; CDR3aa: CASSSSAAGAFF; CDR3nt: TGTGCCAGCAGTTCTTCAGCTGCAGGAGCTTTCTTT
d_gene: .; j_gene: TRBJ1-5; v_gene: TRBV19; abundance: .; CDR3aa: CASSIEGNQPQHF; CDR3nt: TGTGCCAGTAGTATAGAGGGCAATCAGCCCCAGCATTTT
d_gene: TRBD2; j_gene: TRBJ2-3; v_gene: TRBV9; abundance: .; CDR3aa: CASNPGGGYTDTQYF; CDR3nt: TGTGCCAGCAACCCCGGGGGGGGTTACACAGATACGCAGTATTTT
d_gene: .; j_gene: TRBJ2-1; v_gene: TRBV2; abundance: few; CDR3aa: CASGVTSNEQFF; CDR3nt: TGTGCCAGTGGGGTGACTAGTAATGAGCAGTTCTTC
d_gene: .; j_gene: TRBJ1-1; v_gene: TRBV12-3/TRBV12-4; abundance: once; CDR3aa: CASSLAAGGEAFF; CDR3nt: TGTGCCAGCAGTTTAGCGGCCGGGGGTGAAGCTTTCTTT
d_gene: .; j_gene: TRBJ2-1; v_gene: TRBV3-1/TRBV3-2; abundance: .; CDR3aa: CASSLQERPGYNEQFF; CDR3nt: TGTGCCAGCAGCCTACAAGAACGCCCCGGCTACAATGAGCAGTTCTTC
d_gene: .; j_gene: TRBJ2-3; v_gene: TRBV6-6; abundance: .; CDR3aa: CASSYSSKTDTQYF; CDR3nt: TGTGCCAGCAGTTACTCCTCTAAGACAGATACGCAGTATTTT
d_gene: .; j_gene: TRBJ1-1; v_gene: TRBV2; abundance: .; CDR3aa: CASSESRGHPNTEAFF; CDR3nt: TGTGCCAGCAGTGAAAGCAGAGGACACCCGAACACTGAAGCTTTCTTT
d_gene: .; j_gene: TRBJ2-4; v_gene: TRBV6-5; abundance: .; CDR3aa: CASSYSTIAKNIQYF; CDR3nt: TGTGCCAGCAGTTACTCAACAATAGCCAAAAACATTCAGTACTTC
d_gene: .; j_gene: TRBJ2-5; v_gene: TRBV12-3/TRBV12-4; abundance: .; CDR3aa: CASSYATETQYF; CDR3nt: TGTGCCAGCAGCTACGCCACGGAGACCCAGTACTTC
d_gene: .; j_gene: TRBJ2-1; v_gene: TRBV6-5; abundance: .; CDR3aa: CASRNAGAGRNEQFF; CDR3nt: TGTGCCAGCAGAAACGCGGGGGCGGGGAGGAATGAGCAGTTCTTC
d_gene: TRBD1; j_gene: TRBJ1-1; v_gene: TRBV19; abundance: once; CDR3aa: CASSGTGFVAFF; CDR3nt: TGTGCCAGCTCCGGGACAGGCTTTGTGGCTTTCTTT
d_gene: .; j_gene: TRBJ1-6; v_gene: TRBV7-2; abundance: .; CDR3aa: CASSPDSSNSPLHF; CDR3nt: TGTGCCAGCAGCCCCGACAGTTCAAATTCACCCCTCCACTTT
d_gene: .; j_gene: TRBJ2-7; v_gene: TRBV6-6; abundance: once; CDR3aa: CASSSGVNPYEQYF; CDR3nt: TGTGCCAGCAGCTCTGGCGTAAATCCCTACGAGCAGTACTTC
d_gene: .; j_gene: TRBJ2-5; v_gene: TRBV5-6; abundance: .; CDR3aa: CARPSQETQYF; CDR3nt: TGTGCCCGCCCCTCGCAAGAGACCCAGTACTTC
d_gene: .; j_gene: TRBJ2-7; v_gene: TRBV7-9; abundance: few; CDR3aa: CASSLSRYEQYF; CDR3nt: TGTGCCAGCAGCTTAAGTCGCTACGAGCAGTACTTC
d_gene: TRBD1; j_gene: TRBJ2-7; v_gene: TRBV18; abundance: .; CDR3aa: CASSQGQGGSYEQYF; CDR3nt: TGTGCCAGCTCACAGGGACAGGGGGGCTCCTACGAGCAGTACTTC
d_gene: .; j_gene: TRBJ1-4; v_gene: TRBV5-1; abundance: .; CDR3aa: CASSLYSGKGEKLFF; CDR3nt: TGCGCCAGCAGCTTGTATTCGGGAAAAGGGGAAAAACTGTTTTTT
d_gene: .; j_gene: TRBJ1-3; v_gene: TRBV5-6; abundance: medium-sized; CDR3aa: CASSWGSSGNTIYF; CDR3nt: TGTGCCAGCAGCTGGGGGAGCTCTGGAAACACCATATATTTT
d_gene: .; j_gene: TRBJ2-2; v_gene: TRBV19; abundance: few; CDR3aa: CASSREPGTGELFF; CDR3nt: TGTGCCAGTAGCCGGGAACCAGGCACCGGGGAGCTGTTTTTT
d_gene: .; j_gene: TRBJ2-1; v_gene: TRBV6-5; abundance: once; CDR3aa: CASSYSGGPGNEQFF; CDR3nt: TGTGCCAGCAGTTACTCGGGGGGGCCAGGCAATGAGCAGTTCTTC
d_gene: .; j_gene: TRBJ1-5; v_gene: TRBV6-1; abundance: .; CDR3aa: CAAGIGDQPQHF; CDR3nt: TGTGCCGCGGGAATTGGGGATCAGCCCCAGCATTTT
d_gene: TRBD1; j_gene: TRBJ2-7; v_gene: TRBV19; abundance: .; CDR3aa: CATSRDRSSYEQYF; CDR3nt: TGTGCCACCTCCCGGGACAGGAGCTCCTACGAGCAGTACTTC
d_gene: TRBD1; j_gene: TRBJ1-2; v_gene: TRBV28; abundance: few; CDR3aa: CASTRTGFNYGYTF; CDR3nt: TGTGCCAGCACCAGGACAGGCTTTAACTATGGCTACACCTTC
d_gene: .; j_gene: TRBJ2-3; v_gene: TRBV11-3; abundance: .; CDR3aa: CASSLEAGNTDTQYF; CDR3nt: TGTGCCAGCAGCTTAGAGGCAGGGAACACAGATACGCAGTATTTT